This T cell receptor (beta chain) was found in a study of cytomegalovirus exposure and HLA in healthy donors. The PCR made use of 60 Vbeta and 13 Jbeta primers. Sequenced by immunoSEQ multiplex PCR; TCRdb stores in-frame clones only, minus some. The repertoire has around 140,000 clones, 80% of them found once; the top ten carry about 5%. V lost 1 base to trimming and J lost 3 bases, with 7 bases between them. CDR3 size: 13 residues. CDR1 and CDR2 (germline): SNHLY, FYNNEI. Overall study results and limits: The study labeled fewer than 200 TCR beta chains cytomegalovirus-associated. An analysis that came later showed most CMV-associated TCR beta chains appearing HLA-restricted.

Of note for this clone: Its antigen remains unidentified.

The source of this sequence is a middle-aged man in good health and CMV-seronegative. The gene calls are TRBV2 and TRBJ2-7; tentative D call: TRBD2 (5 bases). Sample: PBMCs. The CDR3 loop is CASSEERGYEQYF. CDR3 DNA: TGTGCCAGCAGTGAAGAACGGGGCTACGAGCAGTACTTC.